The sample holds one count of the clone carrying this T cell receptor beta chain. These data belong to a study of patients and donors after allogeneic stem cell transplantation. CDR3 length: 13 residues. In germline, CDR1 is SGHRS, CDR2 YFSETQ. Between the trimmed V and J ends, which lost 4 bases and 7 bases, there was a span of 9 bases. TCRdb re-called the RT-PCR reads with MiXCR, one entry per CDR3 protein. The sample yields about 150,000 distinct CDR3 sequences, approximately 40% seen once. This TCR came from a human donor who was either an allogeneic HSCT recipient or a stem cell or donor lymphocyte infusion donor (not recorded which). It is not recorded whose cells these are; they may come from a transplant donor. The specimen was blood, either unsorted or a sorted T cell fraction (not recorded which). The chain carries TRBV5-1 and TRBJ1-6; TRBD1 is a possible D gene (5 bases). Here the CDR3 DNA reads TGCGCCAGCAGCGGTGGGGGGAATTCACCCCTCCACTTT. Translating gives CASSGGGNSPLHF.